This T cell receptor (beta chain) was captured in a study of cytomegalovirus exposure and HLA in healthy donors. Study-wide points: Researchers reported that a few CMV-associated chains were confirmed in vitro as CMV antigen-specific. Sequencing had likely introduced a cluster of highly shared sequence variants as an artifact. A prior analysis recorded that most TCR beta V segments were productive about 87% or about 30% of the time.

PCR employed 60 Vbeta and 13 Jbeta primers. Here immunoSEQ multiplex PCR was the method, and the copy in TCRdb shows in-frame clones only, minus some. The repertoire holds roughly 150,000 clones, with roughly 85% as singletons. A word on this clone: Its antigen remains unknown.

V dropped 3 bases and J dropped 5; count of bases not matched to a gene: 1. The CDR3 has 15 amino acids. Germline V gene data show CDR1 as SGHTA and CDR2 as FQGTGA. The chain is built from TRBV7-3 and TRBJ2-1; 13 bases are a match to TRBD2. This TCR derives from a woman between 18 and 29 years old in good health and CMV-seronegative. Sequencing was done on a sample of PBMCs. As DNA, the CDR3 is TGTGCCAGCAGCTTCGGACTAGCGGGAGACAATGAGCAGTTCTTC. This sequence encodes CASSFGLAGDNEQFF.